This entry features one TCR beta chain sequence. Its antigen remains unidentified. V lost 3 bases and J lost 0, with 9 bases in between. Germline CDR1 reads WSHSY; CDR2 reads SAAADI. CDR3 length: 15 amino acids. This entry is derived from a study of shared clonotypes between healthy human individuals. Sequenced by immunoSEQ multiplex PCR; TCRdb stores in-frame clones only, minus some. This sample carries 2.3 million or so clones, about 92% of them seen once, and the ten largest clones take approximately 0.4%. General study points: Sorted-subset samples were not fully sequenced, rarefaction indicated.

The sequenced sample consisted of naive CD4+ T cells from PBMCs. The subset is: CD45RA+ positively selected. The chain joins TRBV10-2 to TRBJ1-5, with D unresolved. The clonotype comes from a man aged 18 to 35 in good health. Some clones in this sample may be carry-over from other donors' samples. CDR3 amino acids: CASSDPSLSNQPQHF. The CDR3 DNA follows: TGCGCCAGCAGTGATCCTAGTCTTAGCAATCAGCCCCAGCATTTT.